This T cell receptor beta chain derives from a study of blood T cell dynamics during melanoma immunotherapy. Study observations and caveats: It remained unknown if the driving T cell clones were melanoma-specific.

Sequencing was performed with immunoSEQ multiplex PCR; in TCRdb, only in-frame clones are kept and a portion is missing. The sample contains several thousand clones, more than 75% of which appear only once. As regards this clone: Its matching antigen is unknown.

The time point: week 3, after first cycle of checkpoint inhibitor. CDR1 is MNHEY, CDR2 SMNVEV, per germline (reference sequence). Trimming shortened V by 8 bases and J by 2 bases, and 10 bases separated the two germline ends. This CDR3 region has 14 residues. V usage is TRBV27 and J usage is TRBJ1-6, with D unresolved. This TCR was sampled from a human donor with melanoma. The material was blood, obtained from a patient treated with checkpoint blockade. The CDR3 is CASHRTPYNSPLHF. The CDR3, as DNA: TGTGCCAGCCATAGGACCCCCTATAATTCACCCCTCCACTTT.